This T cell receptor (beta chain) was recorded in a study of cytomegalovirus exposure and HLA in healthy donors. Notes on the study in general: The TCR clusters that emerged in the first cohort tended, a later analysis found, to co-occur in the 95 to 150 validation repertoires. It was approximately 150 TCR beta chains that were listed as cytomegalovirus-associated. Diagnosis of cytomegalovirus status made by the classifier reportedly showed high specificity and sensitivity.

The protocol was immunoSEQ multiplex PCR, while the TCRdb copy is restricted to in-frame clones and leaves out a portion. Of about 75,000 clones listed, around four fifths are singletons. CDR3 size: 14 residues. The V gene end was trimmed by 7 bases and the J gene end by 5 bases; junction bases not matched to a gene: 4. Germline V gene data show CDR1 as SEHNR and CDR2 as FQNEAQ (reference sequence). Among the 120 or so subjects of the validation cohort, separate from the roughly 700-subject first cohort, were the donors. Turning to this clone: Its target is unknown.

The specimen was PBMCs. The V gene is TRBV7-9, the J gene TRBJ1-6; 8 nucleotides agree with TRBD1. The sequence was collected from a man younger than 45 in good health and CMV-seronegative. This chain's CDR3 is CASTVGQDNSPLHF. CDR3 bases: TGTGCCAGCACCGTGGGACAGGATAATTCACCCCTCCACTTT.